The clone carrying this T cell receptor beta chain was picked up many times. The antigen is undetermined. This specimen belongs to a study of beta chain features in type 1 diabetes. General study results and limits: Insertion counts at VDJ junctions were lower in type 1 diabetes patients, who also showed more deletions there. PCR might show a preference for shorter templates, equally across patients and controls.

Expressed TCRB transcripts were sequenced because the entire RNA isolate underwent reverse transcription. Profiled with immunoSEQ multiplex PCR; TCRdb holds only in-frame clones, not every one. The table records fewer than 150,000 clones, 6.5% to 8.5% of them present only once. With V trimmed by 5 bases and J by 4 bases, 6 bases remained unmatched. This CDR3 comprises 16 residues. Germline CDR1 reads SGHTA; CDR2 reads FQGNSA. The specimen sequenced was central memory CD4+ T cells from blood. This chain links TRBV7-2 with TRBJ2-3; 13 bases align to TRBD2. This TCR came from a woman younger than 45 in good health. For the CDR3, the DNA is TGTGCCAGCAGCCCAAAGACTAGCGGGAGGCCAGATACGCAGTATTTT. This gives the protein CASSPKTSGRPDTQYF. The variable domain in full, completed from reference TRBV7-2 and TRBJ2-3, reads GAGVSQSPSNKVTEKGKDVELRCDPISGHTALYWYRQSLGQGLEFLIYFQGNSAPDKSGLPSDRFSAERTGGSVSTLTIQRTQQEDSAVYLCASSPKTSGRPDTQYFGPGTRLTVL.